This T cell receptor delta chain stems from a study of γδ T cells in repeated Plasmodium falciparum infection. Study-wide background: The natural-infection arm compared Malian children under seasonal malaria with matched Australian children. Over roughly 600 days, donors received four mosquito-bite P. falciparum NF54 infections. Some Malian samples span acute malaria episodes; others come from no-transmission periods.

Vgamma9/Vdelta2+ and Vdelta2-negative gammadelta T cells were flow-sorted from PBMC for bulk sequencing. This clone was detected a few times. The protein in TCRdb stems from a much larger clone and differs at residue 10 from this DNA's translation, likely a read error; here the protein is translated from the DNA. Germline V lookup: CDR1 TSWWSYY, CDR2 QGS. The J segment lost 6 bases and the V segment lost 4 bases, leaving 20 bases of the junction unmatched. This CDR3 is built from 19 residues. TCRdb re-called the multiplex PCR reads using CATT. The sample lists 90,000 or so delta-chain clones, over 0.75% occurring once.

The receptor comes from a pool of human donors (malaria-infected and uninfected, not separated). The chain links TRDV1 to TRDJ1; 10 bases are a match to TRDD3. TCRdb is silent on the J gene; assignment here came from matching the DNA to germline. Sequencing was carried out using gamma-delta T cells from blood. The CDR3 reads CALGVFLLGIGGYRNKLIF. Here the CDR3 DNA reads TGTGCTCTTGGGGTATTCCTACTTGGAATTGGGGGATACAGGAATAAACTCATCTTT.